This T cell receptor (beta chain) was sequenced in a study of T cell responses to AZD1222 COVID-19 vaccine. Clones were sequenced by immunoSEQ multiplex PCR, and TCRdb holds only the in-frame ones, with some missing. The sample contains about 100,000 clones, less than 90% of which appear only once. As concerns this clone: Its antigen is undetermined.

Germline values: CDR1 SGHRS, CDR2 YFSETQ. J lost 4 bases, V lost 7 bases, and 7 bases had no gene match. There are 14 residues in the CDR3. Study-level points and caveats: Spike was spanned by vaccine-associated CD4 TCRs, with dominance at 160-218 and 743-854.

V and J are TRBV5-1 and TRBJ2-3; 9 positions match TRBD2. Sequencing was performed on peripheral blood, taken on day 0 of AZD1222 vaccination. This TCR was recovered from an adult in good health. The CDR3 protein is CASFTGTSSDTQYF. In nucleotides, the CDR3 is TGCGCCAGCTTCACGGGGACTAGCTCAGATACGCAGTATTTT.